Listed below are T cell receptor beta chains from one sample, sequenced in a study of T cells in tuberculosis. Assay used: immunoSEQ multiplex PCR; TCRdb lists only in-frame clones, some missing. Among approximately 30,000 clones listed, roughly 90% were seen once. The sequenced sample was PBMCs. The receptors shown here come from a donor aged 10-29 years with latent tuberculosis or without tuberculosis infection. Some clones in this sample may be carry-over from other donors' samples. CDR3s include the opening cysteine and the closing phenylalanine or tryptophan. The order of the fields is V gene, D gene, J gene, clone size, CDR3 DNA, CDR3 protein. A D gene is named only where the DNA matches it firmly. Expanded clones are given a class, and other clones once, few, many or no size at all.

V: TRBV28; D: TRBD1; J: TRBJ2-7; size: NA; DNA: TGTGCCAGCAGACCCGACGACAGGGGGTCCTACGAGCAGTACTTC; CDR3: CASRPDDRGSYEQYF
V: TRBV21-1; D: NA; J: TRBJ1-5; size: NA; DNA: TGTGCCAGCAGACTCGCCGGGACTCTGAGTCAGCCCCAGCATTTT; CDR3: CASRLAGTLSQPQHF
V: TRBV4-2; D: NA; J: TRBJ2-1; size: NA; DNA: TGTGCCAGCAACCAGGGGGGAGGGGGAGCTGAGCAGTTCTTC; CDR3: CASNQGGGGAEQFF
V: TRBV5-1; D: TRBD2; J: TRBJ2-3; size: NA; DNA: TGCGCCAGCAGCTTAGAGCGGGGAGCGGATACGCAGTATTTT; CDR3: CASSLERGADTQYF
V: TRBV7-9; D: NA; J: TRBJ2-7; size: NA; DNA: TGTGCCAGCAGCTTAACTAACGAGCAGTACTTC; CDR3: CASSLTNEQYF
V: TRBV18; D: NA; J: TRBJ2-1; size: NA; DNA: TGTGCCAGCTCACTCCAGGGTGTGGGATACAATGAGCAGTTCTTC; CDR3: CASSLQGVGYNEQFF
V: TRBV19; D: NA; J: TRBJ2-7; size: NA; DNA: TGTGCCAGTAGCGTTGGGGCGGCAGGGGCCTACGAGCAGTACTTC; CDR3: CASSVGAAGAYEQYF
V: TRBV28; D: NA; J: TRBJ2-7; size: NA; DNA: TGTGCCAGCAGTTCTACGGACAAGGTGGTGTACGAGCAGTACTTC; CDR3: CASSSTDKVVYEQYF
V: TRBV5-1; D: TRBD2; J: TRBJ2-7; size: few; DNA: TGCGCCAGCAGCATAGGACTAGCGGAGAGCTCCTACGAGCAGTACTTC; CDR3: CASSIGLAESSYEQYF
V: TRBV5-4; D: NA; J: TRBJ1-1; size: NA; DNA: TGTGCCAGCAGCCCCCCGGCCCAGACAAGGAACACTGAAGCTTTCTTT; CDR3: CASSPPAQTRNTEAFF
V: TRBV6-1; D: TRBD1; J: TRBJ2-7; size: NA; DNA: TGTGCCAGCACTACCGGGACAGTCTCCTACGAGCAGTACTTC; CDR3: CASTTGTVSYEQYF
V: TRBV11-2; D: NA; J: TRBJ1-4; size: NA; DNA: TGTGCCAGCAGCCCCCCGACAGGATGGAGGGAAAAACTGTTTTTT; CDR3: CASSPPTGWREKLFF
V: TRBV27; D: NA; J: TRBJ2-1; size: NA; DNA: TGTGCCAGCAGTAAGCTCGGCAGGGGAGATCCTAGATCCTCCTACAATGAGCAGTTCTTC; CDR3: CASSKLGRGDPRSSYNEQFF
V: TRBV6-1; D: NA; J: TRBJ1-5; size: NA; DNA: TGTGCCAGCAGTGTCCCACTTGGGCCCCAGCATTTT; CDR3: CASSVPLGPQHF
V: TRBV7-7; D: TRBD1; J: TRBJ1-1; size: NA; DNA: TGTGCCAGCAGCTTATCGACAGGGTCTAACACTGAAGCTTTCTTT; CDR3: CASSLSTGSNTEAFF
V: TRBV29-1; D: NA; J: TRBJ1-2; size: NA; DNA: TGCAGCGTTGGGGCCGCTAACTATGGCTACACCTTC; CDR3: CSVGAANYGYTF